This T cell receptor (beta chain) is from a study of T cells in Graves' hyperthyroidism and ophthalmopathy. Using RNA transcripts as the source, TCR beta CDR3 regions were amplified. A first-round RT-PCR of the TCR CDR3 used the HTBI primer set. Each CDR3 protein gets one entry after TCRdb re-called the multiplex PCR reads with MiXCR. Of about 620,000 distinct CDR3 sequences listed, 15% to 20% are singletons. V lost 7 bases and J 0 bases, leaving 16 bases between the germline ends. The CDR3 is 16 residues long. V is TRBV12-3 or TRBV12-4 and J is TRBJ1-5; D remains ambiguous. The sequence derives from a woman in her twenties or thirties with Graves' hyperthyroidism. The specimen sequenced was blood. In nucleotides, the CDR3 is TGTGCCAGCAACAACCTCCGGACGAGTAGCAATCAGCCCCAGCATTTT. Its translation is CASNNLRTSSNQPQHF.